The rows below give T cell receptor beta chains drawn from one sample of a study of blood T cells in healthy people across ages. TCRdb itself ran the 5' RACE reads through MiXCR, one entry per CDR3 protein. The sample lists approximately 2,000,000 distinct CDR3 sequences; roughly 43% were seen once. The sequencing sample was made of blood. The origin of the receptors is a human donor in good health. CDR3s include the opening cysteine and the closing phenylalanine or tryptophan. A D gene is named only where the DNA matches it firmly. Clone size is shown for a subset of rows, as once, few, many or a class of expanded clone.

v_call	clone_size	d_call	j_call	cdr3_aa	cdr3_nt
TRBV7-2	NA	NA	TRBJ2-6	CASSLVVMGSGANVLTF	TGTGCCAGCAGCTTAGTCGTCATGGGCTCTGGGGCCAACGTCCTGACTTTC
TRBV7-2	once	NA	TRBJ1-2	CASSLGGKNYGYTF	TGTGCCAGCAGCTTAGGGGGCAAAAACTATGGCTACACCTTC
TRBV4-3	few	NA	TRBJ1-3	CASSQDLTGGNTIYF	TGCGCCAGCAGCCAAGATCTAACAGGCGGAAACACCATATATTTT
TRBV19	NA	NA	TRBJ2-7	CTSSKGSYEQYF	TGTACCAGTAGTAAGGGTTCCTACGAGCAGTACTTC
TRBV7-2	NA	TRBD1	TRBJ2-3	CASSFTGVDTQYF	TGTGCCAGCAGCTTTACAGGGGTAGATACGCAGTATTTT
TRBV4-1	few	NA	TRBJ2-3	CASSQDGVDTQYF	TGCGCCAGCAGCCAAGATGGCGTGGATACGCAGTATTTT
TRBV5-6	NA	TRBD2	TRBJ2-3	CASSWGGGGGTDTQYF	TGTGCCAGCAGCTGGGGCGGCGGGGGGGGTACAGATACGCAGTATTTT
TRBV4-1	few	TRBD1	TRBJ2-3	CASSQEIGRGYDTQYF	TGCGCCAGCAGCCAAGAAATCGGCAGGGGGTATGATACGCAGTATTTT
TRBV7-9	many	NA	TRBJ2-1	CASYIFGLSSYNEQFF	TGTGCCAGTTATATATTCGGGTTGTCCTCCTACAATGAGCAGTTCTTC
TRBV10-3	NA	NA	TRBJ2-4	CAISDPQAGNIQYF	TGTGCCATCAGTGACCCCCAGGCCGGCAACATTCAGTACTTC
TRBV6-1	NA	NA	TRBJ2-1	CASGLNTAKYNEQFF	TGTGCCAGTGGTTTGAACACCGCAAAATACAATGAGCAGTTCTTC
TRBV6-5	few	NA	TRBJ2-1	CASRADFNEQFF	TGTGCCAGCAGGGCTGACTTCAATGAGCAGTTCTTC
TRBV12-3/TRBV12-4	once	NA	TRBJ2-5	CATSPFSDQETRYF	TGTGCCACCTCCCCCTTTTCGGACCAAGAGACCCGGTACTTC
TRBV5-6	NA	NA	TRBJ2-4	CASSFFRTGNLQYF	TGTGCCAGCAGCTTCTTTAGGACCGGGAACCTGCAGTACTTC
TRBV20-1	few	NA	TRBJ2-7	CSARDLRGHGYEQYF	TGCAGTGCTAGAGACCTACGGGGGCATGGCTACGAGCAGTACTTC
TRBV28	NA	NA	TRBJ1-5	CASSLWRGGGVDQPQHF	TGTGCCAGCAGTTTATGGAGGGGTGGAGGGGTGGACCAGCCCCAGCATTTT
TRBV12-3/TRBV12-4	few	TRBD2	TRBJ2-5	CASSWGGVETQYF	TGTGCCAGCAGTTGGGGGGGAGTAGAGACCCAGTACTTC
TRBV5-1	NA	NA	TRBJ2-3	CASSSPPGLKSTDTQYF	TGCGCCAGCAGCTCTCCCCCGGGACTTAAATCGACAGATACGCAGTATTTT
TRBV28	NA	NA	TRBJ2-3	CATVLALGSRTQYF	TGTGCCACCGTACTGGCCCTCGGCTCGCGGACGCAGTATTTT
TRBV6-1	few	TRBD1	TRBJ1-1	CASSAQQGANTEAFF	TGTGCCAGCAGTGCCCAACAGGGGGCGAACACTGAAGCTTTCTTT
TRBV5-1	NA	TRBD1	TRBJ1-1	CASSLEGTGRRSFF	TGCGCCAGCAGCTTGGAAGGGACAGGGCGAAGGTCTTTCTTT
TRBV30	NA	TRBD1	TRBJ2-1	CAWGQGTDEQFF	TGTGCCTGGGGACAGGGGACGGATGAGCAGTTCTTC
TRBV15	NA	TRBD2	TRBJ2-5	CATSRPSGGWETQYF	TGTGCCACCAGCAGACCTAGCGGGGGATGGGAGACCCAGTACTTC
TRBV20-1	NA	NA	TRBJ1-1	CSDDLFTSNTEAFF	TGCAGTGATGACCTCTTTACATCTAACACTGAAGCTTTCTTT
TRBV20-1	NA	NA	TRBJ2-7	CSARDPGPSSYEQYF	TGCAGTGCTAGAGATCCGGGACCGTCCTCCTACGAGCAGTACTTC
TRBV19	NA	NA	TRBJ2-7	CASSMAQSEFYEQYF	TGTGCCAGTAGTATGGCTCAGTCGGAATTCTACGAGCAGTACTTC